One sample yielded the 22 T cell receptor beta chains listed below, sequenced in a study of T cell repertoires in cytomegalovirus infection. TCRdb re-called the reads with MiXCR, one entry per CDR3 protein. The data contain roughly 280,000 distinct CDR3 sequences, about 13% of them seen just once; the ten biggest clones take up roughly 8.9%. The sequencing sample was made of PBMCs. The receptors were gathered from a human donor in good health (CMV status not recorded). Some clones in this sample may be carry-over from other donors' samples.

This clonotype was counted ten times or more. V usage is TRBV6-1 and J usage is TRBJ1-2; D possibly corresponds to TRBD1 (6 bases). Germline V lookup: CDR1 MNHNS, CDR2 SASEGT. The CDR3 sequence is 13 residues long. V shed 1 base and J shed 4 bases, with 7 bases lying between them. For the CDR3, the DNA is TGTGCCAGCAGTGAAGGGACAGCCTATGGCTACACCTTC. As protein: CASSEGTAYGYTF.

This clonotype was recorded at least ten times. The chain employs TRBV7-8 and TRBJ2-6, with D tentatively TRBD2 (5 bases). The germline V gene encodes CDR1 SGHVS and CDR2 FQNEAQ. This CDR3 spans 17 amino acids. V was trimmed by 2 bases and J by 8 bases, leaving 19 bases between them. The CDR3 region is CASSLRMERLGSNVLTF. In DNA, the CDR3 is TGTGCCAGCAGCTTACGGATGGAGCGGCTCGGCTCCAACGTCCTGACTTTC.

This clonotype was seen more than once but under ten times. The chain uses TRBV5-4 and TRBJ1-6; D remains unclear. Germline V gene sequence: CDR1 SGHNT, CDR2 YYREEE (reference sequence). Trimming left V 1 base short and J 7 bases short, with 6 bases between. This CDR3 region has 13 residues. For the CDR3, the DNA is TGTGCCAGCAGCTTGTGGCTAAATTCACCCCTCCACTTT. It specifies CASSLWLNSPLHF.

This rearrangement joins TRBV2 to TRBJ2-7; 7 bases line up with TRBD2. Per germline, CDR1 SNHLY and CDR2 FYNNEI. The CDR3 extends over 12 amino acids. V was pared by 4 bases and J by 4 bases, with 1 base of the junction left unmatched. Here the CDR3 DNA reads TGTGCCAGCAGTGGGGAGGGATACGAGCAGTACTTC. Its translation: CASSGEGYEQYF.

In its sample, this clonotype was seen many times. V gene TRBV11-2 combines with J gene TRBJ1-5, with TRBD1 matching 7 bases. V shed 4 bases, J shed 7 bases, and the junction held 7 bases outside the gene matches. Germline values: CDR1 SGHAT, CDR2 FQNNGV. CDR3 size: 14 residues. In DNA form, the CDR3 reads TGTGCCAGCAGCTCCCAGGGGGTTGGCCAGCCCCAGCATTTT. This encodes CASSSQGVGQPQHF. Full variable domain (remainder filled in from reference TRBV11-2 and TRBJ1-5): EAGVAQSPRYKIIEKRQSVAFWCNPISGHATLYWYQQILGQGPKLLIQFQNNGVVDDSQLPKDRFSAERLKGVDSTLKIQPAKLEDSAVYLCASSSQGVGQPQHFGDGTRLSIL.

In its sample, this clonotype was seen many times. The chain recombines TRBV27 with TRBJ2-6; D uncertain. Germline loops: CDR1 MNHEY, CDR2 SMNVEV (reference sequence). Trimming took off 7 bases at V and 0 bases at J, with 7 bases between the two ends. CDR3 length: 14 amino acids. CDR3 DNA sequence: TGTGCCAGCACGCGGAACTCTGGGGCCAACGTCCTGACTTTC. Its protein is CASTRNSGANVLTF. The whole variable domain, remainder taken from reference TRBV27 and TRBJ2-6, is EAQVTQNPRYLITVTGKKLTVTCSQNMNHEYMSWYRQDPGLGLRQIYYSMNVEVTDKGDVPEGYKVSRKEKRNFPLILESPSPNQTSLYFCASTRNSGANVLTFGAGSRLTVL.

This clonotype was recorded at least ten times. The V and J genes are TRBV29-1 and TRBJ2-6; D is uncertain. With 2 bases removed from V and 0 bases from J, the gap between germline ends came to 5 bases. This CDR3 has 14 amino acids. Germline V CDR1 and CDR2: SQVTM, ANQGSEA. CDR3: CSVEMDSGANVLTF. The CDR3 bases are TGCAGCGTTGAAATGGACTCTGGGGCCAACGTCCTGACTTTC.

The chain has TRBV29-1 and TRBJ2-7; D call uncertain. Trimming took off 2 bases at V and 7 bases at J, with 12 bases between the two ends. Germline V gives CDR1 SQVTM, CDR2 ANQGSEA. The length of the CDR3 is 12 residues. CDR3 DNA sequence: TGCAGCGTTGAATTTAGCACAGTAGAGCAGTACTTC. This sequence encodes CSVEFSTVEQYF.

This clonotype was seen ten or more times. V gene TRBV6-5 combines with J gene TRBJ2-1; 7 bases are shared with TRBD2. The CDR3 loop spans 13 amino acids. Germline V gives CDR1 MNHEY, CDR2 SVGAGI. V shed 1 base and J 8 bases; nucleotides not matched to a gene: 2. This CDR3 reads CASSYYGRDEQFF. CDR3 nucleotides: TGTGCCAGCAGTTACTATGGGAGGGATGAGCAGTTCTTC.

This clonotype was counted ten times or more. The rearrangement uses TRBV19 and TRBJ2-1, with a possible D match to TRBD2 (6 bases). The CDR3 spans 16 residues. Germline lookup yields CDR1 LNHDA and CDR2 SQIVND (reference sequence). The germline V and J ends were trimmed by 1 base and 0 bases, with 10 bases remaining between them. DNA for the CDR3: TGTGCCAGTAGTATAGGGTCGGGACTCTCCTACAATGAGCAGTTCTTC. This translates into CASSIGSGLSYNEQFF.

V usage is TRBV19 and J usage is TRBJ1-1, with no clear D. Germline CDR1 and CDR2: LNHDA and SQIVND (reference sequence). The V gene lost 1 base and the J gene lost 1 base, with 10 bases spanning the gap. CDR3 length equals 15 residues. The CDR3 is CASSIGARSNTEAFF. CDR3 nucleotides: TGTGCCAGTAGTATAGGGGCTCGTTCGAACACTGAAGCTTTCTTT.

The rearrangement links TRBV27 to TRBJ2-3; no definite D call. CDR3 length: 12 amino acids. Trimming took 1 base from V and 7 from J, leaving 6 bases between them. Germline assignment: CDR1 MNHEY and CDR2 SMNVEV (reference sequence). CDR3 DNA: TGTGCCAGCAGTTTATTGGGAAATACGCAGTATTTT. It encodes CASSLLGNTQYF.

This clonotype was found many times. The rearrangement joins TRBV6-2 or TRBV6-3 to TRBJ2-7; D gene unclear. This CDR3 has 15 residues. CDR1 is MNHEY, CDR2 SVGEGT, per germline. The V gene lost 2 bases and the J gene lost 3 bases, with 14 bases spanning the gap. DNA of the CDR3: TGTGCCAGCAGTTACGTGGAGATAGAATTCTACGAGCAGTACTTC. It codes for CASSYVEIEFYEQYF.

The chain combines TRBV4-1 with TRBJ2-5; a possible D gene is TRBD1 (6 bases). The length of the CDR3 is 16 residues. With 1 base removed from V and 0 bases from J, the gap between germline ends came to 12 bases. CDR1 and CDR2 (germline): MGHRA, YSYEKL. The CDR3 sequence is CASSQGGRINQETQYF. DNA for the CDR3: TGCGCCAGCAGCCAAGGGGGGCGCATTAACCAAGAGACCCAGTACTTC.

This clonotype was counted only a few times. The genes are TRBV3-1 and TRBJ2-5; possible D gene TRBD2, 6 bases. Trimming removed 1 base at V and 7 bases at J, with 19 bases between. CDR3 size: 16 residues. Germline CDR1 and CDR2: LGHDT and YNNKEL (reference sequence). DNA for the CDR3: TGTGCCAGCAGCCAAGGGGACTCCGAGGCCGAGTGGACCCAGTACTTC. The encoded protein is CASSQGDSEAEWTQYF.

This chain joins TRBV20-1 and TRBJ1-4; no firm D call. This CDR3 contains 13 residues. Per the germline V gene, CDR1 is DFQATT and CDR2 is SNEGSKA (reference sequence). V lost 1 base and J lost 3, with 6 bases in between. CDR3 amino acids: CSARVPPNEKLFF. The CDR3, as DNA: TGCAGTGCTAGAGTACCTCCTAATGAAAAACTGTTTTTT.

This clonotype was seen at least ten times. CDR3 region: CAISPGGGNGELFF. CDR3 nucleotides: TGTGCCATCAGCCCAGGGGGCGGAAACGGGGAGCTGTTTTTT. V is TRBV10-3 and J is TRBJ2-2, with 8 bases that match TRBD1. CDR3 length: 14 residues. Germline CDR1 and CDR2: ENHRY and SYGVKD. The junction had 7 bases not matched to a gene; V was cut back by 6 bases and J by 7 bases.

The CDR3 region has the DNA TGCAGTGCTAGAGGGCTAGCGGTATTAGGCTACGAGCAGTACTTC. Protein product: CSARGLAVLGYEQYF. This chain links TRBV20-1 with TRBJ2-7; 7 bases line up with TRBD2. Trimming cost V 1 base and J 3 bases; bases outside gene matches: 9. CDR1 and CDR2 from the germline V gene are DFQATT and SNEGSKA (reference sequence). The CDR3 has 15 amino acids.

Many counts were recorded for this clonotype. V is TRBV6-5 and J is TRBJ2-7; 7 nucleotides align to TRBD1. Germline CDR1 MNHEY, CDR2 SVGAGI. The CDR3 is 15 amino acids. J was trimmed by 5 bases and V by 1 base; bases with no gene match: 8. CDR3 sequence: CASSYFGQGVDEQYF. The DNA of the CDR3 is TGTGCCAGCAGTTACTTTGGGCAGGGGGTGGACGAGCAGTACTTC.

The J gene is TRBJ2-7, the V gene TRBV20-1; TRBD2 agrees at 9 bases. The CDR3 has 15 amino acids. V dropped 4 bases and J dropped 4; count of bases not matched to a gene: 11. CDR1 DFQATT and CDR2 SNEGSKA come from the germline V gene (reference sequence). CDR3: CSATPHAREGYEQYF. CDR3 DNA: TGCAGTGCTACACCCCATGCGCGGGAGGGGTACGAGCAGTACTTC.

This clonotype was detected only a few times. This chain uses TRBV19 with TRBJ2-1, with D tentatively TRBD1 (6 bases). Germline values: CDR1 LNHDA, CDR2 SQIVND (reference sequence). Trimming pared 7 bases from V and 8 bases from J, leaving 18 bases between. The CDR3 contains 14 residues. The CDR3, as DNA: TGTGCCAGTAAAGGGGGTCGGCTCTCGGATGAGCAGTTCTTC. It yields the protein CASKGGRLSDEQFF.

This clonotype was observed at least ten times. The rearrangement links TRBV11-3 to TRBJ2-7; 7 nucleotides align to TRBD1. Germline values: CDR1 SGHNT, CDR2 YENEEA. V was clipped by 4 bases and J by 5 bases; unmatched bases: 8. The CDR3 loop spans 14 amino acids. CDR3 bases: TGTGCCAGCAGCTCCCTGGGGGACAGTAACGAGCAGTACTTC. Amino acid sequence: CASSSLGDSNEQYF.